Given below is one TCR beta chain in context. This clone has just a few counts. Its antigen remains unidentified. The sample holds no much larger clone one base away, and base qualities are not on file. Taken from cysteine to phenylalanine, the CDR3 has 15 residues. The retained sequence is limited to the CDR3, 45 bases, with the frame set at the first base. V is clipped by 1 base and J by 3 bases, and the sequence between their germline boundaries is 13 bases long. CDR1 and CDR2, looked up from the germline V gene, are SGHTA and FQGNSA. From alopecia areata patients, peripheral blood was collected along with lesional scalp punch biopsies. PBMCs were isolated by density centrifugation and stained for CD3, CD4 and CD8, and CD4+ and CD8+ T cells were sorted on a FACSAria. This sample is part of a study of CD8+ T cells in alopecia areata (dated by TCRdb to the late 2010s). In the study overall: The treated patients took part in an open-label pilot trial in which moderate-to-severe alopecia areata was treated with oral tofacitinib at 5 to 10 mg twice daily. Tofacitinib was administered for 6 to 18 months, and 6 months of follow-up off drug were then conducted to assess delayed response and recurrence. High-throughput TCRbeta sequencing was used to examine T cell clonal expansion in alopecia areata in both the C3H/HeJ mouse model and human patients. In humans, TCRbeta sequencing was performed on scalp tissue and on sorted CD4+ and CD8+ peripheral blood T cells from healthy controls and from patients with patchy or totalis/universalis alopecia areata. Biopsies were taken from tofacitinib-treated patients at baseline and at 4 and 24 weeks of treatment, and a later scalp biopsy was taken in several of the tofacitinib-treated patients. Clonality in the scalp was compared among normal scalp (n=4), patchy alopecia areata scalp (n=8), and alopecia totalis/universalis scalp (n=8). RNA was obtained with the PAXgene miRNA kit for fixed scalp, the miRNeasy kit for PBMCs, and the RNeasy kit for mouse skin. TCRbeta CDR3 regions were amplified by immunoSEQ multiplex PCR using 35 Vbeta forward and 13 Jbeta reverse primers. The investigation overall reported the following: Scalp TCR repertoire analysis is complicated because resident alphabeta T cells in normal human skin are also sequenced, whereas mouse skin is dominated by gammadelta T cells. Compared with mice, TCR sequences shared between patients were less clear, possibly partly because of HLA diversity across the patient population. Higher clonality and more expanded CD8+ clones were observed in lesional scalp than in normal scalp, particularly in alopecia totalis/universalis, a finding suggestive of antigenic drive.

The method was the immunoSEQ multiplex PCR assay. RNA was extracted from all samples and reverse transcribed into cDNA as template for TCR sequencing. SuperScript III was used for first-strand cDNA synthesis, primed with a 2:1 mix of oligo-dT and random hexamers. Amplification bias was assessed with a synthetic immune receptor repertoire, and residual bias was removed computationally. As for the authors' bioinformatics: Raw reads were preprocessed for error removal, and CDR3 was defined according to IMGT conventions as running from the conserved cysteine to phenylalanine. Clonality was calculated as 1 minus Shannon entropy normalized by log2 of the number of productive unique TCRs. Scalp TCRbeta sequences were cross-referenced with sorted blood CD4 and CD8 repertoires so that the CD4 or CD8 identity of scalp clones could be inferred. TCRdb mirrors the immuneACCESS table, restricted to in-frame sequences. Some clones are absent from its copies; in checked studies, under half trace to an unresolved V gene, and the reason for the others is unknown. The V and J calls and the clone size are those of that table, but D and trimming were determined from the DNA. The sample table records about 150,000 clones; around 47% of these occur just once. The top ten clones comprise 6.5% to 7.5% of the sample.

The sample comprised CD4+ T cells sorted from blood. The sequence is built from TRBV7-2 and TRBJ2-7; the D region possibly corresponds to TRBD1 (6 bases align). This TCR derives from a human donor with alopecia areata. This receptor carries the CDR3 CASSLVWAGDYEQYF. The DNA reads TGTGCCAGCAGCTTAGTTTGGGCAGGGGACTACGAGCAGTACTTC.